This is a list of T cell receptor beta chains from one sample in a study of T cells in Graves' hyperthyroidism and ophthalmopathy. In TCRdb, the multiplex PCR reads were re-called with MiXCR into one record per CDR3 protein. Among a few hundred thousand distinct CDR3 sequences listed, over 15% were seen once. The sequencing sample was made of blood. The receptors come from a woman between 18 and 29 years old with Graves' hyperthyroidism. Each CDR3 is given with its conserved first and last residue. A D gene is named only where the DNA matches it firmly. Clone size appears in some rows only: once, few, many, or a class for an expanded clone.

CDR3 DNA,CDR3 protein,V gene,clone size,D gene,J gene
TGTGCCTGGAGGCCGTGGGGGACGCAGGCGGATGGCTACACCTTC,CAWRPWGTQADGYTF,TRBV30,many,NA,TRBJ1-2
TGTGCCAGCTCACAAGTCGGCCGGGCTTCACCCCTCCACTTT,CASSQVGRASPLHF,TRBV18,few,NA,TRBJ1-6
TGTGCCAGCAGTCCCGGGGGGACAGGGGGCGACGAGCAGTACTTC,CASSPGGTGGDEQYF,TRBV6-2/TRBV6-3,once,TRBD1,TRBJ2-7
TGTGCCAGCAGCACGGAGGGTGTATTTGGGGGAGGGAAAAATGGCTACACCTTC,CASSTEGVFGGGKNGYTF,TRBV5-6,few,NA,TRBJ1-2
TGTGCCAGCAGCTGGGGACAGGGGGCCGAGGGCTACACCTTC,CASSWGQGAEGYTF,TRBV5-4,many,TRBD1,TRBJ1-2
TGCGCCAGCAGCTTGCGGGGACAGGACACTGAAGCTTTCTTT,CASSLRGQDTEAFF,TRBV5-1,many,TRBD1,TRBJ1-1
TGCAGCGTTGAAGGTCTTGGAGGGGGGACCGGGGAGCTGTTTTTT,CSVEGLGGGTGELFF,TRBV29-1,few,NA,TRBJ2-2
TGTGCCAGCAGTTACGCGGACAGTGAAGCTTTCTTT,CASSYADSEAFF,TRBV6-5,many,NA,TRBJ1-1
TGTGCCAGCAGTGACTGGCTCACGGCGAACACTGAAGCTTTCTTT,CASSDWLTANTEAFF,TRBV6-1,many,NA,TRBJ1-1
TGTGCCAGCAGGGCCATGGGACACAATAGCAATCAGCCCCAGCATTTT,CASRAMGHNSNQPQHF,TRBV2,many,NA,TRBJ1-5
TGTGCCAGCAGCACGGGGGGGAATAGGCAGCCCCAGCATTTT,CASSTGGNRQPQHF,TRBV6-1,many,NA,TRBJ1-5
TGTGCCAGCAGAGCAGGGAGGGACATTCAGTACTTC,CASRAGRDIQYF,TRBV6-2/TRBV6-3,NA,TRBD2,TRBJ2-4
TGTGCCAGCAGCCTATCGGGACTTTCTTGGACCCAGTACTTC,CASSLSGLSWTQYF,TRBV7-8,many,NA,TRBJ2-5
TGCAGTGCTATATCGCAAGAGACCCAGTACTTC,CSAISQETQYF,TRBV20-1,NA,NA,TRBJ2-5
TGTGCCTGGAATCGCCTAGCGGATTCACCCCTCCACTTT,CAWNRLADSPLHF,TRBV30,few,NA,TRBJ1-6
TGCAGTGCTGGCGACTCGTTCCAAGAGACCCAGTACTTC,CSAGDSFQETQYF,TRBV20-1,many,NA,TRBJ2-5
TGTGCCAGCAGTTCCTCCGGGACAGGGGGCGGAGAGACCCAGTACTTC,CASSSSGTGGGETQYF,TRBV28,many,TRBD1,TRBJ2-5
TGCAGCGTAGGGGGACACTTGAACACCGGGGAGCTGTTTTTT,CSVGGHLNTGELFF,TRBV29-1,NA,NA,TRBJ2-2